One and the same sample provided the 30 T cell receptor beta chains below, sequenced in a study of shared clonotypes between healthy human individuals. Sequenced by immunoSEQ multiplex PCR; TCRdb stores in-frame clones only, minus some. The table shows approximately 120,000 clones, with roughly 70% occurring only once. Sequenced material: memory CD8+ T cells sorted from blood. Subset: CD45RO+ cells pooled with CCR7-negative TemRA cells. Receptor source: a woman aged 25 to 39 in good health.

The chain has TRBV6-5 and TRBJ2-7, with a tentative D call TRBD1 (5 bases). V was shortened by 5 bases and J by 3 bases, with 14 bases between the two germline ends. The CDR3 sequence is 14 residues long. The germline V gene encodes CDR1 MNHEY and CDR2 SVGAGI. The CDR3 coding sequence is TGTGCCAGCAGTCACCGGACACGATTCTACGAGCAGTACTTC. Translated, it gives CASSHRTRFYEQYF.

V is TRBV4-1 and J is TRBJ1-1; possibly TRBD1 for D (5 bases). This CDR3 contains 17 residues. V was clipped by 0 bases and J by 0 bases, with 14 bases between them. CDR1 and CDR2 (germline): MGHRA, YSYEKL. The CDR3 protein is CASSQDSWGFMNTEAFF. CDR3 bases: TGCGCCAGCAGCCAAGATTCTTGGGGGTTTATGAACACTGAAGCTTTCTTT.

The chain has TRBV5-4 and TRBJ2-3; 7 positions agree with TRBD1. The CDR3 has 15 amino acids. V shed 4 bases, J shed 0 bases, and the junction held 5 bases outside the gene matches. Looked up from germline, CDR1 is SGHNT and CDR2 is YYREEE (reference sequence). The CDR3 bases are TGTGCCAGCAGCCTAGGGGGCGGGAGCACAGATACGCAGTATTTT. Amino acid sequence: CASSLGGGSTDTQYF.

This clone was detected ten times or more. The rearrangement joins TRBV6-5 to TRBJ2-7; the D is unclear. Trimming removed 2 bases at V and 2 bases at J, with 13 bases between. The CDR3 is made up of 15 amino acids. CDR1 is MNHEY and CDR2 is SVGAGI in the germline V gene. CDR3 in amino acids: CASSYTHSVTYEQYF. The CDR3 DNA is TGTGCCAGCAGTTACACCCATTCGGTAACCTACGAGCAGTACTTC.

The V gene is TRBV5-5, the J gene TRBJ1-2, with D uncertain. In germline, CDR1 is SGHKS, CDR2 YYEKEE (reference sequence). Deletions cut 3 bases from V and 6 bases from J, with 15 bases between. The CDR3 length is 14 residues. The CDR3 sequence: CASSSPPGFNGYTF. In DNA form, the CDR3 reads TGTGCCAGCAGCTCCCCGCCGGGATTCAATGGCTACACCTTC.

Here the CDR3 reads CASSLTPLREQYF. As DNA, the CDR3 is TGTGCCAGCAGCCTGACTCCCCTTCGCGAGCAGTACTTC. V gene TRBV7-6 combines with J gene TRBJ2-7; D gene ambiguous. V was pared by 5 bases and J by 6 bases, with 14 bases between. The germline gives CDR1 SGHVS, CDR2 FNYEAQ. The CDR3 length is 13 residues.

This clone came up many times. V and J are TRBV25-1 and TRBJ2-3; D is possibly TRBD2 (5 bases). V was shortened by 4 bases and J by 4 bases, with 15 bases between the two germline ends. This CDR3 has 15 residues. The germline V gene has CDR1 MGHDK and CDR2 SYGVNS. This chain's CDR3 is CASSALGAEADTQYF. The CDR3 DNA reads as TGTGCCAGCAGTGCTCTCGGAGCGGAGGCAGATACGCAGTATTTT.

This clone showed up just a few times. The chain recombines TRBV19 with TRBJ2-1; 10 nucleotides match TRBD1. This CDR3 region has 15 residues. The V gene's germline CDR1 is LNHDA and CDR2 SQIVND (reference sequence). J gave up 8 bases and V 5 bases, and 9 bases lay outside the gene matches. The CDR3 region is CASSPRQGARDEQFF. The CDR3 nucleotides read TGTGCCAGTAGTCCACGACAGGGGGCGAGGGATGAGCAGTTCTTC.

This CDR3 reads CASSTEDRGLNYGYTF. CDR3 coding DNA: TGCGCCAGCAGCACCGAAGACAGAGGATTGAACTATGGCTACACCTTC. The chain carries TRBV5-1 and TRBJ1-2; D is perhaps TRBD1 (5 bases). Trimming took off 4 bases at V and 2 bases at J, with 18 bases between the two ends. This CDR3 comprises 16 residues. The germline V gene has CDR1 SGHRS and CDR2 YFSETQ.

The chain joins TRBV14 to TRBJ1-1; the D gene is possibly TRBD1 (6 bases). The CDR3 length is 13 residues. In germline, CDR1 is SGHDN, CDR2 FVKESK. V was shortened by 2 bases and J by 8 bases, with 12 bases between the two germline ends. The CDR3 protein is CASSQQGLYEAFF. The CDR3 bases are TGTGCCAGCAGCCAACAGGGGCTGTACGAAGCTTTCTTT.

This clone has only a few counts. The chain couples TRBV27 to TRBJ2-2; 7 bases match TRBD2. Per germline, CDR1 MNHEY and CDR2 SMNVEV (reference sequence). CDR3 length equals 16 residues. The trim removed 2 bases at V and 5 bases at J, leaving 8 bases unmatched. CDR3 DNA: TGTGCCAGCAGTTTAACGGGGGAGGGACGGACCGGGGAGCTGTTTTTT. Amino acids: CASSLTGEGRTGELFF.

This clone was recorded at least ten times. The rearrangement uses TRBV5-1 and TRBJ2-2; 12 bases match TRBD2. V lost 1 base, J lost 0 bases, and 7 bases stayed unmatched. This CDR3 contains 19 residues. Germline V gene data show CDR1 as SGHRS and CDR2 as YFSETQ. CDR3 DNA: TGCGCCAGCAGCTTGTGGCTAGCGGGAGGGCCCTCGAACACCGGGGAGCTGTTTTTT. Amino acids: CASSLWLAGGPSNTGELFF.

The table lists this clone with a few counts. The chain recombines TRBV25-1 with TRBJ2-5; D uncertain. The J call is in doubt because the DNA end fits TRBJ2-7 better. This CDR3 has 14 amino acids. The germline gives CDR1 MGHDK, CDR2 SYGVNS. CDR3 bases: TGTGCCAGCAGTGAACAAGTAGGGTTGCACGAGCAGTACTTC. Residues: CASSEQVGLHEQYF.

The CDR3 protein is CASSPSGLAGGYQETQYF. CDR3 in DNA: TGCGCCAGCAGCCCTAGCGGGTTAGCCGGGGGGTACCAAGAGACCCAGTACTTC. The V gene is TRBV5-1, the J gene TRBJ2-5, with TRBD2 matching 8 bases. Per the germline V gene, CDR1 is SGHRS and CDR2 is YFSETQ. This CDR3 contains 18 residues. V was clipped by 4 bases and J by 0 bases; unmatched bases: 14.

V gene TRBV25-1 combines with J gene TRBJ1-4, with D uncertain. The ends were cut back, 3 bases at V and 3 bases at J, with 17 bases in the middle. The CDR3 sequence is 17 residues long. The germline V gene has CDR1 MGHDK and CDR2 SYGVNS. The CDR3 DNA follows: TGTGCCAGCAGTGATGGCGTTAGGATTTGGGCTAATGAAAAACTGTTTTTT. It codes for CASSDGVRIWANEKLFF. The entire variable domain, with the rest obtained from reference TRBV25-1 and TRBJ1-4, is as follows: EADIYQTPRYLVIGTGKKITLECSQTMGHDKMYWYQQDPGMELHLIHYSYGVNSTEKGDLSSESTVSRIRTEHFPLTLESARPSHTSQYLCASSDGVRIWANEKLFFGSGTQLSVL.

The chain employs TRBV2 and TRBJ2-7, with D possibly TRBD1 on 5 matching bases. Germline V lookup: CDR1 SNHLY, CDR2 FYNNEI. This CDR3 contains 14 residues. V was trimmed by 7 bases and J by 6 bases, leaving 19 bases between them. CDR3 sequence: CASTRWQGDTEQYF. CDR3 nucleotide sequence: TGTGCCAGCACGCGTTGGCAGGGCGATACCGAGCAGTACTTC.

The chain carries TRBV11-3 and TRBJ2-2; 9 bases are shared with TRBD2. Germline CDR1 reads SGHNT; CDR2 reads YENEEA. The CDR3 loop spans 15 amino acids. The V segment lost 1 base and the J segment 3 bases; nucleotides outside the gene matches: 0. This CDR3 is CASSLGLADTGELFF. The CDR3 bases are TGTGCCAGCAGCTTAGGACTAGCGGACACCGGGGAGCTGTTTTTT.

This chain links TRBV2 with TRBJ2-2, with 9 bases lining up with TRBD1. From germline, CDR1 is SNHLY and CDR2 FYNNEI. V was clipped by 3 bases and J by 2 bases; unmatched bases: 7. This CDR3 is built from 17 residues. The CDR3 spells CASSELPGQGNTGELFF. The CDR3 nucleotides are TGTGCCAGCAGTGAGCTACCGGGACAGGGAAACACCGGGGAGCTGTTTTTT.

This clone was counted only a few times. The rearrangement links TRBV6-5 to TRBJ1-1; the D is unclear. V gave up 0 bases and J gave up 6 bases, with 8 bases separating them. CDR3 length: 13 amino acids. Germline CDR1 and CDR2: MNHEY and SVGAGI. The CDR3 region is CASSYSEVAEAFF. The CDR3 DNA follows: TGTGCCAGCAGTTACTCGGAGGTCGCTGAAGCTTTCTTT.

J is TRBJ2-3 and V is TRBV19, with D unresolved. V lost 3 bases to trimming and J lost 5 bases, with 15 bases between them. The CDR3 is 15 amino acids. Looked up from germline, CDR1 is LNHDA and CDR2 is SQIVND (reference sequence). CDR3 DNA: TGTGCCAGTAGTATCCTAGGGTCCGCTGGAGATACGCAGTATTTT. Protein: CASSILGSAGDTQYF.

This chain joins TRBV9 and TRBJ1-1; no reliable D call. Germline assignment: CDR1 SGDLS and CDR2 YYNGEE. Between the trimmed V and J ends, which lost 0 bases and 6 bases, there was a span of 12 bases. The CDR3 is 14 residues long. Here the CDR3 DNA reads TGTGCCAGCAGCGTAGGGGTTCTTGGACCTGAAGCTTTCTTT. Its protein product is CASSVGVLGPEAFF.

V and J are TRBV28 and TRBJ1-5, with D perhaps TRBD1 (6 bases). The CDR3 is 18 residues long. Germline assignment: CDR1 MDHEN and CDR2 SYDVKM. Trimming shortened V by 4 bases and J by 7 bases, and 26 bases separated the two germline ends. CDR3 in amino acids: CASSSQKTGLALGQPQHF. DNA for the CDR3: TGTGCCAGCAGTTCTCAAAAAACAGGGTTAGCTCTCGGACAGCCCCAGCATTTT.

This CDR3 is CASSPLVGTPHGYF. CDR3 nucleotides: TGTGCCAGCAGCCCGCTAGTCGGGACCCCTCACGGGTACTTC. The rearrangement links TRBV11-2 to TRBJ2-4; D possibly uses TRBD1 or TRBD2 (5 bases each). The CDR3 totals 14 residues. Germline CDR1 and CDR2: SGHAT and FQNNGV. Trimming removed 5 bases at V and 15 bases at J, with 23 bases between. The full variable domain, its missing parts supplied by reference TRBV11-2 and TRBJ2-4, is EAGVAQSPRYKIIEKRQSVAFWCNPISGHATLYWYQQILGQGPKLLIQFQNNGVVDDSQLPKDRFSAERLKGVDSTLKIQPAKLEDSAVYLCASSPLVGTPHGYFGAGTRLSVL.

This clone appeared once. At one boundary the junction diverges from the germline segment, which might be a read error. This chain uses TRBV5-6 with TRBJ2-1, with TRBD2 identical over 7 bases. There are 16 residues in the CDR3. Germline CDR1 SGHDT, CDR2 YYEEEE. This CDR3 reads CASSRAGSRSYNEQFF. CDR3 sequence (DNA): TGTGCCAGCAGCCGAGCGGGAAGCCGCTCCTATAATGAGCAGTTCTTC.

The table lists this clone with a count of one. This chain uses TRBV28 with TRBJ1-2; unclear D gene. Germline assignment: CDR1 MDHEN and CDR2 SYDVKM. Trimming shortened V by 3 bases and J by 5 bases, and 16 bases separated the two germline ends. This CDR3 is 15 amino acids long. This chain's CDR3 is CASSFWWAAGYGYTF. The CDR3 coding sequence is TGTGCCAGCAGTTTTTGGTGGGCGGCGGGGTATGGCTACACCTTC.

V gene TRBV5-4 combines with J gene TRBJ2-5; D is uncertain. Germline V gene sequence: CDR1 SGHNT, CDR2 YYREEE (reference sequence). CDR3 length equals 13 residues. Trimming cost V 0 bases and J 5 bases, with 8 bases left between them. DNA for the CDR3: TGTGCCAGCAGCTTGGCCGAGGCGGAGACCCAGTACTTC. It translates to CASSLAEAETQYF.

This clone appeared a single time. V is TRBV29-1 and J is TRBJ2-7; no firm D call. The CDR3 runs to 12 residues. Germline V gene sequence: CDR1 SQVTM, CDR2 ANQGSEA. V lost 3 bases and J 6 bases, leaving 12 bases between the germline ends. The CDR3 region is CSVDRARGEQYF. The CDR3 region has the DNA TGCAGCGTTGATAGGGCTAGAGGCGAGCAGTACTTC.

The chain joins TRBV5-4 to TRBJ1-1; the D is unclear. The CDR3 runs 16 residues. CDR1 SGHNT and CDR2 YYREEE come from the germline V gene (reference sequence). Trimming pared 8 bases from V and 1 base from J, leaving 21 bases between. The CDR3 nucleotides are TGTGCCAGTATCTCACGTCTTCAGGTGACGAACACTGAAGCTTTCTTT. It encodes CASISRLQVTNTEAFF.

This clone was counted between two and nine times. This chain joins TRBV9 and TRBJ1-5; D uncertain. V was trimmed by 0 bases and J by 6 bases, leaving 10 bases between them. The CDR3 runs 14 residues. CDR1 and CDR2 (germline): SGDLS, YYNGEE. CDR3 sequence reads: CASSVGDSGQPQHF. CDR3 DNA: TGTGCCAGCAGCGTAGGGGATTCTGGTCAGCCCCAGCATTTT.

This chain links TRBV11-2 with TRBJ2-7; 7 bases match TRBD1. With 5 bases clipped from V and 2 bases from J, the junction kept 3 bases outside the gene matches. The CDR3 consists of 13 residues. CDR1 SGHAT and CDR2 FQNNGV come from the germline V gene. The CDR3 DNA sequence: TGTGCCAGCAGCCGGACAGGCCCCTACGAGCAGTACTTC. It encodes CASSRTGPYEQYF.